This TCR beta chain derives from a study of cytomegalovirus exposure and HLA in healthy donors. About this clone itself: At one boundary the junction diverges from the germline segment, which might be a read error.

The PCR had 60 Vbeta and 13 Jbeta primers. Only in-frame clones appear in the TCRdb table, and some are missing; sequencing was by immunoSEQ multiplex PCR. The data hold approximately 150,000 clones, with roughly 80% observed a single time. Germline V gene lookup returns CDR1 SGHKS and CDR2 YYEKEE (reference sequence). The CDR3 consists of 13 residues. The sequenced sample was PBMCs. This sequence joins TRBV5-5 and TRBJ2-1, with 10 nucleotides matching TRBD1. This TCR came from a man aged 35-49 years in good health and CMV-seropositive. CDR3 in amino acids: CASTLGTGAEQFF. For the CDR3, the DNA is TGTGCCAGCACCTTGGGGACAGGGGCAGAGCAGTTCTTC.